Reported below is one T cell receptor (beta chain). Its antigen is not known. V was shortened by 0 bases and J by 7 bases, with 17 bases between the two germline ends. CDR1 SGDLS and CDR2 YYNGEE come from the germline V gene. This CDR3 region has 16 residues. Clones were read by immunoSEQ multiplex PCR, and TCRdb kept only the in-frame ones, dropping some. Seen here are 100,000 to 120,000 clones, 82% observed once, and the top ten hold 5%. The data belong to a study of T cell responses to AZD1222 COVID-19 vaccine. General study findings and limits: CD4 TCRs linked to vaccination spanned spike, dominating at 160-218 and 743-854. Donors were largely white British and mainly female; clonal diversity was possibly underestimated.

The J gene is TRBJ1-3, the V gene TRBV9, with D possibly matching TRBD1 (6 bases). This receptor was obtained from an adult in good health. The input for sequencing was peripheral blood, taken on day 0 of AZD1222 vaccination. The chain's CDR3 is CASSVERGAPGNTIYF. CDR3 DNA sequence: TGTGCCAGCAGCGTAGAAAGGGGGGCGCCGGGTAACACCATATATTTT.